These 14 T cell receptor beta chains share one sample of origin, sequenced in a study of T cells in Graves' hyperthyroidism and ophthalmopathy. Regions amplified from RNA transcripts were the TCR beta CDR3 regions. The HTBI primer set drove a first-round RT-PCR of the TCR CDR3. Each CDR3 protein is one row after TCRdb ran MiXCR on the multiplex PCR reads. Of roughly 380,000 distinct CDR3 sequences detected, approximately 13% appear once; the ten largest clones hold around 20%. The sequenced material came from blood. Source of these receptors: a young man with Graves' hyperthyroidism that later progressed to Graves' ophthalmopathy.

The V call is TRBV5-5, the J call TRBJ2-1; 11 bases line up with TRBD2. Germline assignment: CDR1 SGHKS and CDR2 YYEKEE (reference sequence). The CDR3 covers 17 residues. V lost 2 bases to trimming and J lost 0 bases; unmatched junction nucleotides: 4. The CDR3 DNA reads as TGTGCCAGCAGCTTTCGACTAGCGGGGAGCTCCTACAATGAGCAGTTCTTC. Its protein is CASSFRLAGSSYNEQFF.

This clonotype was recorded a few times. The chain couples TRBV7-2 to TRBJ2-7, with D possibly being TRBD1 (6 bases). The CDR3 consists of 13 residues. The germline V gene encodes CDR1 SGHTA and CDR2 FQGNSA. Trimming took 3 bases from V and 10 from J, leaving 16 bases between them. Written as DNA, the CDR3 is TGTGCCAGCAGCTTTGCGACAGGTACCGAACAGTACTTC. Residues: CASSFATGTEQYF.

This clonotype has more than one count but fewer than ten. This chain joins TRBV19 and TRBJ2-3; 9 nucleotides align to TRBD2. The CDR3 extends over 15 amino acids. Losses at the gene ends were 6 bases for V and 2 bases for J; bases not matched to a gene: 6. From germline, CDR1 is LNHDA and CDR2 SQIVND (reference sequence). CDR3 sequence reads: CASRCGRVATDTQYF. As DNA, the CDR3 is TGTGCCAGTAGATGCGGGAGGGTTGCCACAGATACGCAGTATTTT.

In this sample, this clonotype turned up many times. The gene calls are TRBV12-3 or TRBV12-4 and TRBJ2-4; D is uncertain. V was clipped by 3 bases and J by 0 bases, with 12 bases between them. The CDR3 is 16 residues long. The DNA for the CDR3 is TGTGCCAGCAGTTTGTCGACGGCGTTAGCCAAAAACATTCAGTACTTC. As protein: CASSLSTALAKNIQYF.

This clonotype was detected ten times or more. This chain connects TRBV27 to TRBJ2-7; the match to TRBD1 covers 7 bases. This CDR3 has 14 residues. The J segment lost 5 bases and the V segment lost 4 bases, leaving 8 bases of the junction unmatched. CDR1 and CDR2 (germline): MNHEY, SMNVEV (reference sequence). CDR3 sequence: CASSSPTGSHEQYF. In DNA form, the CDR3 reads TGTGCCAGCAGTTCTCCGACAGGGAGCCACGAGCAGTACTTC.

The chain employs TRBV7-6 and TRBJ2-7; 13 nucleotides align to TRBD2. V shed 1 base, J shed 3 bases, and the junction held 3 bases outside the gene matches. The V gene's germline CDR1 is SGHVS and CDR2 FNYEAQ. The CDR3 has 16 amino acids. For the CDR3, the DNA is TGTGCCAGCAGCTTAGGAGGGACTAGCGGGGACTACGAGCAGTACTTC. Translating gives CASSLGGTSGDYEQYF.

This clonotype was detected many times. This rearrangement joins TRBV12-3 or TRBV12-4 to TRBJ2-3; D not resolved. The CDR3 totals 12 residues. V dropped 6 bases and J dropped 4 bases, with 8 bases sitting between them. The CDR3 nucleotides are TGTGCCAGCAGCCGGCTTTCAGATACGCAGTATTTT. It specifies CASSRLSDTQYF.

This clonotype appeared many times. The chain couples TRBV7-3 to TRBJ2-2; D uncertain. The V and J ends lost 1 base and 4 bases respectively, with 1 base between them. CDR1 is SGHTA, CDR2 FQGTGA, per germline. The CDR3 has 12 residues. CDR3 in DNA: TGTGCCAGCAGCTTAATCACCGGGGAGCTGTTTTTT. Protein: CASSLITGELFF.

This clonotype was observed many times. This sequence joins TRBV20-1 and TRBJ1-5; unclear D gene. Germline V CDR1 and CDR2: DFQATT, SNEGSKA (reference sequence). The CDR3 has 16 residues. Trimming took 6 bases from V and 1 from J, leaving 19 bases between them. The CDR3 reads CSAIVPASPSNQPQHF. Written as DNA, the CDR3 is TGCAGTGCCATCGTACCTGCGTCACCAAGCAATCAGCCCCAGCATTTT.

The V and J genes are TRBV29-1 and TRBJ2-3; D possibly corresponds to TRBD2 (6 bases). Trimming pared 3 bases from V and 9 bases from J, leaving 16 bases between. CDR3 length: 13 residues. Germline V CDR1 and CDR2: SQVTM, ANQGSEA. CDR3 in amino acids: CSVDISGGETQYF. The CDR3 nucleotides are TGCAGCGTTGATATAAGCGGCGGGGAGACGCAGTATTTT.

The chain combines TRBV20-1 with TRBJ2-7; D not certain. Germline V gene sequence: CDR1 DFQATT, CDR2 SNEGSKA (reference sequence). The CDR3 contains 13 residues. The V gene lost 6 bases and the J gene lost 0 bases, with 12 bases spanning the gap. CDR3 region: CSARVSSSYEQYF. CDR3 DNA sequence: TGCAGTGCCCGCGTTTCCAGCTCCTACGAGCAGTACTTC.

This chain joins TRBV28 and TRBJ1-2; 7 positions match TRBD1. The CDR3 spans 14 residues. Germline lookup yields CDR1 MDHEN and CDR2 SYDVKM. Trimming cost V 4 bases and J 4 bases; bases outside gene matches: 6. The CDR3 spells CASSWRGRSYGYTF. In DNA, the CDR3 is TGTGCCAGCAGTTGGAGGGGGCGCAGCTATGGCTACACCTTC.

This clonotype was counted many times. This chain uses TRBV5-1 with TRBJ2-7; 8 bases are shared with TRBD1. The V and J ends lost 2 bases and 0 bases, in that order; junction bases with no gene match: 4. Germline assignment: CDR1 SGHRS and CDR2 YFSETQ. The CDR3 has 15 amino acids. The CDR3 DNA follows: TGCGCCAGCAGCTTCACAGGGGGAACCTCCTACGAGCAGTACTTC. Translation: CASSFTGGTSYEQYF.

This CDR3 is CAWSKAGGLSWPQHF. CDR3 nucleotide sequence: TGTGCCTGGAGTAAGGCAGGGGGACTATCGTGGCCCCAGCATTTT. J is TRBJ1-5 and V is TRBV30; 7 positions agree with TRBD1. Germline loops: CDR1 GTSNPN, CDR2 SVGIG (reference sequence). The CDR3 runs 15 residues. V lost 2 bases and J lost 9; bases outside the gene matches: 13.